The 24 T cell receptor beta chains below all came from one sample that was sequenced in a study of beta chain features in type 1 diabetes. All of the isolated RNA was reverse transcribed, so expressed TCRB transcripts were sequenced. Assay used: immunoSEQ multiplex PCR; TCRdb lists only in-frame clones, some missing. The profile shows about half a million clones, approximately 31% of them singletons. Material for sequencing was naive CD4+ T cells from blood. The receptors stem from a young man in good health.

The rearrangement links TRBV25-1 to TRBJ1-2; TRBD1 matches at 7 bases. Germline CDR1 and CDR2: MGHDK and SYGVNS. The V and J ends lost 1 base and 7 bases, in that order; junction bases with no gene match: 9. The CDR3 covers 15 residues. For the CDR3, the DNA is TGTGCCAGCAGTGAATCACTCGGACAGGATCCTGGCTACACCTTC. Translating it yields CASSESLGQDPGYTF.

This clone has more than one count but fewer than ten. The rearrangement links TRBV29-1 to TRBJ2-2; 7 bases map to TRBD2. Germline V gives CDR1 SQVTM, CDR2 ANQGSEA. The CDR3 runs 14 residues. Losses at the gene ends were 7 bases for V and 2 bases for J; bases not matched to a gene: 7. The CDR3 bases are TGCAGCGCACGGGGGGACTCCAACACCGGGGAGCTGTTTTTT. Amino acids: CSARGDSNTGELFF.

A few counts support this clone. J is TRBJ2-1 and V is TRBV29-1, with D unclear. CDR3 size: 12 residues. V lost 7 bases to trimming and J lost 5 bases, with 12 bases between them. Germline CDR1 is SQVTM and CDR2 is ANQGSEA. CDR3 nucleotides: TGCAGCGACCCTGACGGACACAATGAGCAGTTCTTC. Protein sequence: CSDPDGHNEQFF.

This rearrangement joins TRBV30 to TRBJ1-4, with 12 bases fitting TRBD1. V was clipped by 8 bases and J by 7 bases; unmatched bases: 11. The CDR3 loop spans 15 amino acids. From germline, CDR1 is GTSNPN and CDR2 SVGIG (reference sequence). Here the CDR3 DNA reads TGTGCCGGGGCCTCGGGACAGGGGGCGCGTGAAAAACTGTTTTTT. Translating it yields CAGASGQGAREKLFF. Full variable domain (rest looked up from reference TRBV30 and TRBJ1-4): SQTIHQWPATLVQPVGSPLSLECTVEGTSNPNLYWYRQAAGRGLQLLFYSVGIGQISSEVPQNLSASRPQDRQFILSSKKLLLSDSGFYLCAGASGQGAREKLFFGSGTQLSVL.

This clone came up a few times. CDR3 in amino acids: CATSRDPDKEETQYF. Written as DNA, the CDR3 is TGTGCCACCAGCAGAGATCCGGACAAAGAAGAGACCCAGTACTTC. V and J are TRBV15 and TRBJ2-5, with D tentatively TRBD1 (5 bases). V was shortened by 0 bases and J by 3 bases, with 11 bases between the two germline ends. The CDR3 contains 15 residues. Germline V gives CDR1 LNHNV, CDR2 YYDKDF (reference sequence).

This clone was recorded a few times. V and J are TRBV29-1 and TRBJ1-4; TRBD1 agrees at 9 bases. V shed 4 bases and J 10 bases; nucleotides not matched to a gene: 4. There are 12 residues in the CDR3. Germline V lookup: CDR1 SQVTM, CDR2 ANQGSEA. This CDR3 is CSVGTGAGKLFF. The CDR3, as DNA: TGCAGCGTTGGGACAGGGGCGGGAAAACTGTTTTTT. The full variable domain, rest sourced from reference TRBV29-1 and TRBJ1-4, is SAVISQKPSRDICQRGTSLTIQCQVDSQVTMMFWYRQQPGQSLTLIATANQGSEATYESGFVIDKFPISRPNLTFSTLTVSNMSPEDSSIYLCSVGTGAGKLFFGSGTQLSVL.

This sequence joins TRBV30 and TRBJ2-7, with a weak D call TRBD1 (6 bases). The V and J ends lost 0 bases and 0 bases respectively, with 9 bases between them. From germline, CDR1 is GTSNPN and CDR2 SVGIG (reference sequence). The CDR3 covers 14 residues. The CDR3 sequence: CAWSVGQSSYEQYF. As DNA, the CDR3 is TGTGCCTGGAGTGTAGGACAGAGCTCCTACGAGCAGTACTTC. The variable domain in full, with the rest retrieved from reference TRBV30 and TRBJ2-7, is SQTIHQWPATLVQPVGSPLSLECTVEGTSNPNLYWYRQAAGRGLQLLFYSVGIGQISSEVPQNLSASRPQDRQFILSSKKLLLSDSGFYLCAWSVGQSSYEQYFGPGTRLTVT.

CDR3 sequence reads: CASSATGANNQPQHF. Written as DNA, the CDR3 is TGTGCCAGCAGCGCGACAGGGGCTAACAATCAGCCCCAGCATTTT. The rearrangement joins TRBV7-9 to TRBJ1-5; 8 bases fit TRBD1. Germline V gene sequence: CDR1 SEHNR, CDR2 FQNEAQ (reference sequence). V shed 5 bases and J 3 bases; nucleotides not matched to a gene: 6. This CDR3 is built from 15 residues.

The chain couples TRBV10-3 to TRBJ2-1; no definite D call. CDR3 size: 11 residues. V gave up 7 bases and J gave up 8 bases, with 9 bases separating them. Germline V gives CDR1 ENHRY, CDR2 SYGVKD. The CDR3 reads CAIKHTDEQFF. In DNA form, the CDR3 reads TGTGCCATCAAACATACGGATGAGCAGTTCTTC.

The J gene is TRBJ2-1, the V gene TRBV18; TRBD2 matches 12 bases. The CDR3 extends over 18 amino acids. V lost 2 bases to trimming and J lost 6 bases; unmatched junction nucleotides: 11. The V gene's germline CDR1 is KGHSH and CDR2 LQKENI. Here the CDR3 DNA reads TGTGCCAGCTCACCAAGGACTAGCGGGATCGGGTCGTCCAATGAGCAGTTCTTC. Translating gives CASSPRTSGIGSSNEQFF.

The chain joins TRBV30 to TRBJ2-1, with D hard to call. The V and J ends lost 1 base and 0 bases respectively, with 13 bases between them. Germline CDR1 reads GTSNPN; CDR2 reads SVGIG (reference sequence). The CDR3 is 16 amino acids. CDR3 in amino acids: CAWSGRRVISYNEQFF. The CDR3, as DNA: TGTGCCTGGAGTGGAAGACGGGTAATCTCCTACAATGAGCAGTTCTTC.

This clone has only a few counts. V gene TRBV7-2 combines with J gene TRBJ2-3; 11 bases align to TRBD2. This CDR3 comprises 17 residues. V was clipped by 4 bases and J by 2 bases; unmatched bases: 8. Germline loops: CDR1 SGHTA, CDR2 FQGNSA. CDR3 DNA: TGTGCCAGCAGCTCCCGCGGGACTAGCGGACCCACAGATACGCAGTATTTT. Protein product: CASSSRGTSGPTDTQYF.

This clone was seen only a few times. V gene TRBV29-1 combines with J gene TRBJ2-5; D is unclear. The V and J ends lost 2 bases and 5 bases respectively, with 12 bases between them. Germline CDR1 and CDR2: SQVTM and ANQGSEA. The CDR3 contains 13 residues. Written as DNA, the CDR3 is TGCAGCGTTGAAAGCACCGCGTTTGAGACCCAGTACTTC. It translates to CSVESTAFETQYF. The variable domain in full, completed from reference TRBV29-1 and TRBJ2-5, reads SAVISQKPSRDICQRGTSLTIQCQVDSQVTMMFWYRQQPGQSLTLIATANQGSEATYESGFVIDKFPISRPNLTFSTLTVSNMSPEDSSIYLCSVESTAFETQYFGPGTRLLVL.

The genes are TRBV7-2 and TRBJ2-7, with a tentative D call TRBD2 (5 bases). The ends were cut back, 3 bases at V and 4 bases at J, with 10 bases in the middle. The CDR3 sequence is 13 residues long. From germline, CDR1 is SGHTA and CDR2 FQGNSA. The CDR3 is CASSLPPGYEQYF. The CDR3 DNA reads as TGTGCCAGCAGCTTGCCGCCGGGGTACGAGCAGTACTTC.

The CDR3 sequence: CSSSDGGTETQYF. In DNA, the CDR3 is TGCAGCTCTTCCGATGGGGGGACGGAGACCCAGTACTTC. The chain links TRBV29-1 to TRBJ2-5, with a possible D match to TRBD2 (6 bases). The CDR3 extends over 13 amino acids. Germline V CDR1 and CDR2: SQVTM, ANQGSEA. V was clipped by 8 bases and J by 5 bases, with 18 bases between them. Together with reference TRBV29-1 and TRBJ2-5, the CDR3 gives the full variable domain: SAVISQKPSRDICQRGTSLTIQCQVDSQVTMMFWYRQQPGQSLTLIATANQGSEATYESGFVIDKFPISRPNLTFSTLTVSNMSPEDSSIYLCSSSDGGTETQYFGPGTRLLVL.

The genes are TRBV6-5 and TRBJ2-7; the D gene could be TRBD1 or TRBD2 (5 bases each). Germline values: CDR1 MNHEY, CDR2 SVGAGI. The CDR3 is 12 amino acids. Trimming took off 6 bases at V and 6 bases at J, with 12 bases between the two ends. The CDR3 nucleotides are TGTGCCAGCAGCCGCGTTGGGGGCGAGCAGTACTTC. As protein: CASSRVGGEQYF.

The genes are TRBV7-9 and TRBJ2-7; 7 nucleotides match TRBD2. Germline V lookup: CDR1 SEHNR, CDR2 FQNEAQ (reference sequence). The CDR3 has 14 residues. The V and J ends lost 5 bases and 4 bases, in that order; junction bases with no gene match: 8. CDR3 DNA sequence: TGTGCCAGCAGCCAGACTAGCAGGTTATACGAGCAGTACTTC. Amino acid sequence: CASSQTSRLYEQYF. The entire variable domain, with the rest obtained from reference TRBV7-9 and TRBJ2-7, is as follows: DTGVSQNPRHKITKRGQNVTFRCDPISEHNRLYWYRQTLGQGPEFLTYFQNEAQLEKSRLLSDRFSAERPKGSFSTLEIQRTEQGDSAMYLCASSQTSRLYEQYFGPGTRLTVT.

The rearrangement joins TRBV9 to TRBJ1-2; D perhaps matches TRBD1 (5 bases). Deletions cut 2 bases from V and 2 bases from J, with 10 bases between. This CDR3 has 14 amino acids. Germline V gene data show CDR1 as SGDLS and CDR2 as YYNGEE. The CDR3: CASSVTSGNYGYTF. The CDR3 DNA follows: TGTGCCAGCAGCGTTACATCAGGGAACTATGGCTACACCTTC. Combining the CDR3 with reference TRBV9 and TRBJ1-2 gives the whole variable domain DSGVTQTPKHLITATGQRVTLRCSPRSGDLSVYWYQQSLDQGLQFLIQYYNGEERAKGNILERFSAQQFPDLHSELNLSSLELGDSALYFCASSVTSGNYGYTFGSGTRLTVV.

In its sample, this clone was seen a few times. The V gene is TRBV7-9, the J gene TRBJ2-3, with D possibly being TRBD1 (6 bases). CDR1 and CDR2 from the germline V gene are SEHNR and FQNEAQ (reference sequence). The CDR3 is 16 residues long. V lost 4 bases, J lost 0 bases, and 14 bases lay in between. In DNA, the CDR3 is TGTGCCAGCAGCTCAGCCGGGACAAGCAGCACAGATACGCAGTATTTT. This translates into CASSSAGTSSTDTQYF.

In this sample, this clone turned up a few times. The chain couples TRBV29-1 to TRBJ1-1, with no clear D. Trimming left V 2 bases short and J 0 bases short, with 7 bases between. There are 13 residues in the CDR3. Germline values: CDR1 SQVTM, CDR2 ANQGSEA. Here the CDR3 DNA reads TGCAGCGTTGAACTCGGAGTGAACACTGAAGCTTTCTTT. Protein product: CSVELGVNTEAFF.

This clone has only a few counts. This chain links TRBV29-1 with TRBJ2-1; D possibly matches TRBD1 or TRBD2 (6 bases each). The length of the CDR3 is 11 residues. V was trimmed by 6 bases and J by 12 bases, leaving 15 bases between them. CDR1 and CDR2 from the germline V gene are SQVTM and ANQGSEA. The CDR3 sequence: CSVQGRTSQFF. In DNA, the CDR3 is TGCAGCGTCCAGGGGAGGACATCGCAGTTCTTC.

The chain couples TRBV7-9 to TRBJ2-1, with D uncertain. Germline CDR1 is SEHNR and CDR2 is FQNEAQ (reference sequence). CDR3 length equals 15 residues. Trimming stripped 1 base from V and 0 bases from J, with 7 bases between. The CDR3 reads CASSLGARSYNEQFF. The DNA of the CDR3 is TGTGCCAGCAGCTTAGGTGCACGCTCCTACAATGAGCAGTTCTTC.

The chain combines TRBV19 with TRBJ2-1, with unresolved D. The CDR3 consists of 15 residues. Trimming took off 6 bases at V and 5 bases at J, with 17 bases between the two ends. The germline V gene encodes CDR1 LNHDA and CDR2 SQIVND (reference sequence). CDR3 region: CASSPTLGTNNEQFF. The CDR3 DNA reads TGTGCCAGTAGCCCAACGTTAGGAACCAACAATGAGCAGTTCTTC.

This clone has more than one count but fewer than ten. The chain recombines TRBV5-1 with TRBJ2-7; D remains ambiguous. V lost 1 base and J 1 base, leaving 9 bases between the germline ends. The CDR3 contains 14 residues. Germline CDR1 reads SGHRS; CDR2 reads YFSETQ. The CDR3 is CASSLLTSSYEQYF. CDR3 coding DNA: TGCGCCAGCAGCTTGTTAACCTCGTCCTACGAGCAGTACTTC.